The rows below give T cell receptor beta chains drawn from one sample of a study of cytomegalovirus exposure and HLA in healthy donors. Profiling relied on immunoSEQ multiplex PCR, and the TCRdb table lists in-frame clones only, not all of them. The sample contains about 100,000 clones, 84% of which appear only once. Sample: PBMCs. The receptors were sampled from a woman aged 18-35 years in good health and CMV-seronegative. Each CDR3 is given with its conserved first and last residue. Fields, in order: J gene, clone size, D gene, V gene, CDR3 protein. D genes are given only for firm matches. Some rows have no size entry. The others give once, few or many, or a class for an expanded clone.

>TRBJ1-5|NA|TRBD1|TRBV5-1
CASSPGQGAHQPQHF
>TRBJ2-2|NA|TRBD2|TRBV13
CASSPTSGSSGELFF
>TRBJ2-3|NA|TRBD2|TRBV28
CASRGPAGGEDTQYF
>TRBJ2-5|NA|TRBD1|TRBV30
CAWSGDRGFQETQYF
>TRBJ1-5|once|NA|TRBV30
CAWSDTSSNQPQHF
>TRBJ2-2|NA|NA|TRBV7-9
CASSRTGRAGELFF
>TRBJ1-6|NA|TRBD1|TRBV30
CAWSHPGGNSPLHF
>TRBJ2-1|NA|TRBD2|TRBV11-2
CASSLLGGGLYNEQFF
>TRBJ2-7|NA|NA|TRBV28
CASSLRAGIYEQYF
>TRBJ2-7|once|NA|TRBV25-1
CASTAAYEQYF
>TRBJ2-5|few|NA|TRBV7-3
CASSLVREETQYF
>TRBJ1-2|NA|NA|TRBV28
CASSSGLVRGYTF
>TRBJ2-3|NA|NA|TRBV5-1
CASSLTGPSTDTQYF
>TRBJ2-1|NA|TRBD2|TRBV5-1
CASSLGLFYNEQFF
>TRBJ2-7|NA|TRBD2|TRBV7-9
CASSLAEVYEQYF
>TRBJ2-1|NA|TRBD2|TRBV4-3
CASSQELAGESNEQFF
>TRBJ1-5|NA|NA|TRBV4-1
CASSQDPGPTRQGNNQPQHF
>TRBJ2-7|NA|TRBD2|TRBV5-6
CASSLELDSGGYEQYF